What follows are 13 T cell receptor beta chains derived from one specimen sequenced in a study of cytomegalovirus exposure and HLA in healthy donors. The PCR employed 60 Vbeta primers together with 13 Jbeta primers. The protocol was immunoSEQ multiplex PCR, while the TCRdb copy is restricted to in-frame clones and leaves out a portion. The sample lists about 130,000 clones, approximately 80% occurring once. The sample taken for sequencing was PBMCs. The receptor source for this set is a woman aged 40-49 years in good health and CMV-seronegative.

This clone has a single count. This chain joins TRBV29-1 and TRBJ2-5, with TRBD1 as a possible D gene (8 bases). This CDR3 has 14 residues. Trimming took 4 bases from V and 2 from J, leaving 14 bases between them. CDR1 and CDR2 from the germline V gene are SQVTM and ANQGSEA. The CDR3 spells CSVGYRGGQETQYF. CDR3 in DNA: TGCAGCGTTGGCTACAGGGGGGGACAAGAGACCCAGTACTTC.

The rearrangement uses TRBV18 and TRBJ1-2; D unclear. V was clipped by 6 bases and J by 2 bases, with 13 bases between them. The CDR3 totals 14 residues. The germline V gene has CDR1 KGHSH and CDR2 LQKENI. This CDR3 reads CASSNAGRNYGYTF. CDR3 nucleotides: TGTGCCAGCTCCAACGCGGGTAGGAACTATGGCTACACCTTC.

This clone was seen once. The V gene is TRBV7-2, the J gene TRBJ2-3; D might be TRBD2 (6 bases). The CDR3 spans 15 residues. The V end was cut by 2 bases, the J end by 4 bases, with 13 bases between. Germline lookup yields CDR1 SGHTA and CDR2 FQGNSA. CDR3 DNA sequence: TGTGCCAGCAGCTTACTAGCGTGGAGGGCAGATACGCAGTATTTT. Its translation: CASSLLAWRADTQYF.

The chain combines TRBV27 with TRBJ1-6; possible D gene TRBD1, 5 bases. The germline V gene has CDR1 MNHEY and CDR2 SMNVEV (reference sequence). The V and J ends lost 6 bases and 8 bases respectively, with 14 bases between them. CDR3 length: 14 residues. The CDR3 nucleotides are TGTGCCAGCAGATCCCATCAGGGCTATTCACCCCTCCACTTT. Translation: CASRSHQGYSPLHF.

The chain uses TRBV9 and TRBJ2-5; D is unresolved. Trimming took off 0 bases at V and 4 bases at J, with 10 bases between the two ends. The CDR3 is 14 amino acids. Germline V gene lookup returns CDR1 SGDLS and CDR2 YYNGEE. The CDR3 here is CASSVAIGGETQYF. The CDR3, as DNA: TGTGCCAGCAGCGTAGCTATCGGTGGAGAGACCCAGTACTTC.

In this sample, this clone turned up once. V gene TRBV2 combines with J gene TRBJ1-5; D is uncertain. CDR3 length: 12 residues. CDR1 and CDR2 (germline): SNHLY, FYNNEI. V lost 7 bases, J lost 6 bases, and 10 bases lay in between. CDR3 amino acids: CASTREGQPQHF. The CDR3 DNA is TGTGCCAGCACTCGGGAGGGTCAGCCCCAGCATTTT. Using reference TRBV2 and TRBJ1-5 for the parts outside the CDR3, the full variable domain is EPEVTQTPSHQVTQMGQEVILRCVPISNHLYFYWYRQILGQKVEFLVSFYNNEISEKSEIFDDQFSVERPDGSNFTLKIRSTKLEDSAMYFCASTREGQPQHFGDGTRLSIL.

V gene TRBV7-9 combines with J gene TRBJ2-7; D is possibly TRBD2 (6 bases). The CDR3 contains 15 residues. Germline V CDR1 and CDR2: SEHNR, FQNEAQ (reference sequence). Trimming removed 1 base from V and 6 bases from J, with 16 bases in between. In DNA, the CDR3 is TGTGCCAGCAGCTTAGGCGGGGAACCCTACGCCGAGCAGTACTTC. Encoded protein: CASSLGGEPYAEQYF.

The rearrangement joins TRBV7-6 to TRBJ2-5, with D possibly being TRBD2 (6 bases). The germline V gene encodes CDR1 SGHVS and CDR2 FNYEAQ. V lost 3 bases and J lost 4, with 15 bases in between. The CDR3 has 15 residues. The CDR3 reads CASSFVIGGPETQYF. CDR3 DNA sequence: TGTGCCAGCAGCTTCGTAATCGGGGGACCAGAGACCCAGTACTTC.

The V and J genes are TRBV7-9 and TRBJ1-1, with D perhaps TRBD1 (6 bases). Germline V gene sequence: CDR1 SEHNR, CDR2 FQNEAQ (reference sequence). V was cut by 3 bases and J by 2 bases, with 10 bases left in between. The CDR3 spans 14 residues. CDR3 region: CASSLMTGNTEAFF. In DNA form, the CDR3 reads TGTGCCAGCAGCTTGATGACAGGTAACACTGAAGCTTTCTTT.

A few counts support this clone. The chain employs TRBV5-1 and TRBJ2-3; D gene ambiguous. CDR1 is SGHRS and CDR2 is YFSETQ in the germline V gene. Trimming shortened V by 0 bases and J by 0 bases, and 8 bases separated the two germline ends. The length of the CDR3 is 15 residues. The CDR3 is CASSLGAGSTDTQYF. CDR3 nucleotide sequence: TGCGCCAGCAGCTTGGGGGCAGGTAGCACAGATACGCAGTATTTT.

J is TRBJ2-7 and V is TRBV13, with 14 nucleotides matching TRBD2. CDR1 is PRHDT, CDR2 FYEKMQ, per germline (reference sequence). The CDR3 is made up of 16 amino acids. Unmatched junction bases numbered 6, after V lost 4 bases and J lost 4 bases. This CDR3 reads CASSYSGTSGSYEQYF. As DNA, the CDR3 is TGTGCCAGCAGCTACTCCGGGACTAGCGGGAGTTACGAGCAGTACTTC.

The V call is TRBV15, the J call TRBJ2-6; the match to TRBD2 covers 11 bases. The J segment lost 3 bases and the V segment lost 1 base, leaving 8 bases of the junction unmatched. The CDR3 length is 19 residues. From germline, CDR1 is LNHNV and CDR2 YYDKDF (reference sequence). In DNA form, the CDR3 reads TGTGCCACCAGCAGAGGCGGACTAGCGGGTTTCTTTGGGGCCAACGTCCTGACTTTC. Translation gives CATSRGGLAGFFGANVLTF.

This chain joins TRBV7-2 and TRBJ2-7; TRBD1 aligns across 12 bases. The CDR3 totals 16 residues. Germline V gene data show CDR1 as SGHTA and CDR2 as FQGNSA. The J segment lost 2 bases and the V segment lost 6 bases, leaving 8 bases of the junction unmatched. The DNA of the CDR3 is TGTGCCAGCAGACCGGCCGGGACAGGGGGCGCCTACGAGCAGTACTTC. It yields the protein CASRPAGTGGAYEQYF.